The rows below give T cell receptor beta chains drawn from one sample of a study of blood T cell repertoires in COVID-19. The repertoire was sequenced with immunoSEQ multiplex PCR; TCRdb's copy has only in-frame clones and lacks some. The sample lists 230,000 or so clones, roughly 80% occurring once. Sequencing input: peripheral blood. All receptors derive from a human donor in a cohort sampled during active COVID-19. Both conserved end residues are part of each CDR3. A D gene is named only where the DNA matches it firmly. Expanded clones are given a class, and other clones once, few, many or no size at all.

j_call | v_call | clone_size | d_call | cdr3_aa | cdr3_nt
TRBJ2-1 | TRBV10-3 | - | - | CAISATTTGNEQFF | TGTGCCATCAGTGCGACTACTACTGGGAATGAGCAGTTCTTC
TRBJ1-2 | TRBV6-5 | once | TRBD1 | CASSGTGNGYTF | TGTGCCAGCAGCGGGACAGGGAACGGCTACACCTTC
TRBJ1-4 | TRBV2 | many | TRBD1 | CASSREGAVSLEKLFF | TGTGCCAGCAGTAGAGAGGGGGCGGTATCATTGGAAAAACTGTTTTTT
TRBJ2-1 | TRBV3-1/TRBV3-2 | - | - | CASSPGHNSYNEQFF | TGTGCCAGCAGCCCGGGACACAATTCCTACAATGAGCAGTTCTTC
TRBJ1-3 | TRBV14 | - | TRBD1 | CASSPFRDRTQSSGNTIYF | TGTGCCAGCAGCCCCTTCCGGGACAGGACTCAAAGCTCTGGAAACACCATATATTTT
TRBJ2-5 | TRBV7-6 | - | - | CASSLELRGQILWQTQYF | TGTGCCAGCAGCTTAGAGTTGCGAGGGCAGATTTTATGGCAGACCCAGTACTTC
TRBJ1-1 | TRBV6-2/TRBV6-3 | - | TRBD1 | CASSFGQATEAFF | TGTGCCAGCAGTTTTGGACAGGCCACTGAAGCTTTCTTT
TRBJ2-1 | TRBV19 | once | TRBD1 | CASSIVGQGAISSYNEQFF | TGTGCCAGTAGTATTGTCGGACAGGGGGCTATTAGCTCCTACAATGAGCAGTTCTTC
TRBJ2-4 | TRBV19 | - | - | CASSITALNIQYF | TGTGCCAGTAGTATAACAGCTCTAAACATTCAGTACTTC
TRBJ2-4 | TRBV2 | - | - | CASRGGGGAKNIQYF | TGTGCCAGCAGGGGGGGCGGGGGCGCCAAAAACATTCAGTACTTC
TRBJ1-6 | TRBV4-2 | - | TRBD1 | CASSQNPGQENNSPLHF | TGTGCCAGCAGCCAGAACCCGGGACAGGAAAATAATTCACCCCTCCACTTT
TRBJ2-7 | TRBV9 | - | TRBD2 | CASSAGLAELEEQYF | TGTGCCAGCAGCGCCGGACTAGCGGAGCTCGAAGAGCAGTACTTC
TRBJ1-2 | TRBV20-1 | - | - | CSGRGRGGYTF | TGCAGTGGCAGGGGAAGAGGTGGCTACACCTTC